What follows are 26 T cell receptor beta chains derived from one specimen sequenced in a study of blood T cell repertoires in COVID-19. Data came from immunoSEQ multiplex PCR; TCRdb stores just in-frame clones and leaves some out. Among a few hundred thousand clones listed, approximately 85% were seen once. The sequencing input was peripheral blood. These TCRs come from a woman aged 70-85 years with acute or convalescent COVID-19.

The J gene is TRBJ1-2, the V gene TRBV7-9; D gene uncertain. CDR1 and CDR2 (germline): SEHNR, FQNEAQ (reference sequence). The CDR3 consists of 12 residues. V was cut by 5 bases and J by 8 bases, with 12 bases left in between. The CDR3 spells CASSQEGRGYTF. The CDR3, as DNA: TGTGCCAGCAGCCAGGAGGGCCGAGGCTACACCTTC.

This sequence joins TRBV5-1 and TRBJ2-3; TRBD2 aligns across 8 bases. The V gene's germline CDR1 is SGHRS and CDR2 YFSETQ. The junction had 6 bases not matched to a gene; V was cut back by 0 bases and J by 3 bases. The CDR3 is 16 amino acids. The DNA for the CDR3 is TGCGCCAGCAGCTTGGAGGGGACTAGAGGGACAGATACGCAGTATTTT. This sequence encodes CASSLEGTRGTDTQYF.

Only one count was recorded for this clone. Here the CDR3 DNA reads TGTGCCAGCAGCGCCGGACTAGCGGGGGGCGAGCAGTACTTC. Amino acid sequence: CASSAGLAGGEQYF. The chain joins TRBV11-2 to TRBJ2-7; 14 positions match TRBD2. The CDR3 extends over 14 amino acids. CDR1 and CDR2 from the germline V gene are SGHAT and FQNNGV. V shed 5 bases and J 6 bases; nucleotides not matched to a gene: 3.

V is TRBV18 and J is TRBJ2-2; 10 bases align to TRBD2. V lost 6 bases, J lost 3 bases, and 10 bases stayed unmatched. This CDR3 has 17 residues. The germline gives CDR1 KGHSH, CDR2 LQKENI. CDR3 sequence (DNA): TGTGCCAGCTCTTCCTTCCAGCGGGGGGGCGACACCGGGGAGCTGTTTTTT. Translated: CASSSFQRGGDTGELFF.

V usage is TRBV12-5 and J usage is TRBJ1-1; D is undetermined. CDR1 is LGHNT and CDR2 is FRNRAP in the germline V gene. The CDR3 has 12 residues. With 4 bases removed from V and 4 bases from J, the gap between germline ends came to 7 bases. CDR3 residues: CASGSVITEAFF. The CDR3 nucleotides are TGTGCTAGTGGTTCCGTTATCACTGAAGCTTTCTTT.

The genes are TRBV5-5 and TRBJ1-6; possibly TRBD1 for D (6 bases). Germline assignment: CDR1 SGHKS and CDR2 YYEKEE (reference sequence). Trimming removed 3 bases at V and 8 bases at J, with 9 bases between. The CDR3 extends over 13 amino acids. Here the CDR3 DNA reads TGTGCCAGCAGCTGGGGGCCCGATTCACCCCTCCACTTT. This gives the protein CASSWGPDSPLHF.

The chain employs TRBV10-2 and TRBJ1-5; D remains unclear. This CDR3 spans 15 amino acids. Germline-derived CDR1 and CDR2 are WSHSY and SAAADI. The V gene lost 0 bases and the J gene lost 0 bases, with 6 bases spanning the gap. The CDR3 here is CASSESALSNQPQHF. The CDR3 DNA sequence: TGCGCCAGCAGTGAGTCGGCCCTTAGCAATCAGCCCCAGCATTTT.

This sequence joins TRBV5-4 and TRBJ1-2; D not resolved. Germline values: CDR1 SGHNT, CDR2 YYREEE (reference sequence). The V end was cut by 4 bases, the J end by 5 bases, with 12 bases between. The CDR3 runs 13 residues. CDR3 sequence reads: CASSESAGYGYTF. CDR3 bases: TGTGCCAGCAGCGAATCGGCGGGTTATGGCTACACCTTC. The whole variable domain, remainder taken from reference TRBV5-4 and TRBJ1-2, is ETGVTQSPTHLIKTRGQQVTLRCSSQSGHNTVSWYQQALGQGPQFIFQYYREEENGRGNFPPRFSGLQFPNYSSELNVNALELDDSALYLCASSESAGYGYTFGSGTRLTVV.

V is TRBV3-1 (or the pseudogene TRBV3-2) and J is TRBJ1-2, with 9 bases identical to TRBD1. The V and J ends lost 1 base and 5 bases, in that order; junction bases with no gene match: 8. From germline, CDR1 is LGHDT and CDR2 YNNKEL (reference sequence). This CDR3 has 16 amino acids. The DNA of the CDR3 is TGTGCCAGCAGCCAAGGGTGGGACAGGGCAGGTTATGGCTACACCTTC. The encoded protein is CASSQGWDRAGYGYTF.

The V call is TRBV10-1, the J call TRBJ2-7; D is possibly TRBD1 (5 bases). Trimming left V 2 bases short and J 3 bases short, with 8 bases between. The CDR3 covers 13 residues. The germline V gene encodes CDR1 WNHNN and CDR2 SYGVQD (reference sequence). As DNA, the CDR3 is TGCGCCAGCAGTGAGACAGGCTTCTACGAGCAGTACTTC. It translates to CASSETGFYEQYF.

CDR3 coding DNA: TGTGCCAGCAGTGAAGCAGGGTTTGGGCCCCAGCATTTT. Translating gives CASSEAGFGPQHF. This chain uses TRBV25-1 with TRBJ1-5; D may be TRBD1 (5 bases). This CDR3 spans 13 amino acids. Germline V gives CDR1 MGHDK, CDR2 SYGVNS. Between the trimmed V and J ends, which lost 2 bases and 9 bases, there was a span of 11 bases.

The chain is built from TRBV30 and TRBJ2-3; TRBD2 aligns across 9 bases. Germline CDR1 and CDR2: GTSNPN and SVGIG (reference sequence). The CDR3 contains 19 residues. The junction had 18 bases not matched to a gene; V was cut back by 0 bases and J by 5 bases. CDR3 nucleotides: TGTGCCTGGAGTGTATATAGCGGGGGCCTGATACGCCTTCTAGATACGCAGTATTTT. It yields the protein CAWSVYSGGLIRLLDTQYF.

In its sample, this clone was seen once. CDR3 sequence: CASSQRTSGYKETQYF. The CDR3 DNA sequence: TGTGCCAGCAGCCAACGTACTAGCGGGTACAAAGAGACCCAGTACTTC. This rearrangement joins TRBV5-6 to TRBJ2-5; 9 bases match TRBD2. Germline assignment: CDR1 SGHDT and CDR2 YYEEEE. After removal of 4 bases from V and 3 bases from J, the junction contained 10 bases not matched to a gene. The CDR3 is 16 amino acids.

J is TRBJ2-1 and V is TRBV4-1; TRBD1 agrees at 8 bases. CDR3 length: 17 residues. CDR1 and CDR2 (germline): MGHRA, YSYEKL. V trimming: 3 bases; J trimming: 3 bases; junction bases outside the gene matches: 10. The CDR3 loop reads CASSHSPARGLYNEQFF. DNA of the CDR3: TGCGCCAGCAGCCACTCTCCCGCCAGGGGGCTCTACAATGAGCAGTTCTTC.

V usage is TRBV5-1 and J usage is TRBJ1-1; TRBD1 matches at 8 bases. V was clipped by 0 bases and J by 0 bases; unmatched bases: 7. CDR1 SGHRS and CDR2 YFSETQ come from the germline V gene. CDR3 length: 17 amino acids. The CDR3 sequence is CASSLGTGNTMNTEAFF. In DNA, the CDR3 is TGCGCCAGCAGCTTGGGGACAGGGAATACCATGAACACTGAAGCTTTCTTT.

This chain uses TRBV2 with TRBJ1-5, with no clear D. The CDR3 spans 15 residues. The V gene's germline CDR1 is SNHLY and CDR2 FYNNEI. Trimming stripped 2 bases from V and 1 base from J, with 9 bases between. CDR3 in DNA: TGTGCCAGCAGTGAATGGGCAGTCAGCAATCAGCCCCAGCATTTT. Amino acid sequence: CASSEWAVSNQPQHF.

V and J are TRBV2 and TRBJ1-1; no firm D call. CDR3 length: 11 residues. The V and J ends lost 6 bases and 6 bases respectively, with 8 bases between them. The germline V gene encodes CDR1 SNHLY and CDR2 FYNNEI. Here the CDR3 reads CASRFLSEAFF. CDR3 sequence (DNA): TGTGCCAGCAGGTTTCTCTCTGAAGCTTTCTTT.

The V and J genes are TRBV6-5 and TRBJ1-5; a weak D match, TRBD1 (6 bases). Between the trimmed V and J ends, which lost 6 bases and 5 bases, there was a span of 11 bases. Germline lookup yields CDR1 MNHEY and CDR2 SVGAGI. The CDR3 covers 13 residues. The CDR3 DNA sequence: TGTGCCAGCAGCACCTACAGGGATCAGCCCCAGCATTTT. Translation: CASSTYRDQPQHF.

This clone was detected only once. J is TRBJ1-1 and V is TRBV7-9, with unresolved D. The CDR3 spans 13 residues. Germline-derived CDR1 and CDR2 are SEHNR and FQNEAQ (reference sequence). The V end lost 1 base, the J end lost 7 bases, and 10 bases lay between the germline ends. This CDR3 is CASSLGQHSEAFF. The CDR3 DNA sequence: TGTGCCAGCAGCTTAGGTCAGCACAGTGAAGCTTTCTTT.

The chain links TRBV21-1 to TRBJ2-7; the D segment call TRBD2 is taken from the table without a DNA check. TRBV21-1 is designated a pseudogene. There are 16 residues in the CDR3. The DNA of the CDR3 is TGTGCCAGCAGCAAACACCTCCCAGCGGGGGGGCGCGAGCAGTACTTC. Protein: CASSKHLPAGGREQYF.

In regard to this clone: This sample also contains other DNA sequences that code for the same CDR3. This sequence joins TRBV6-5 and TRBJ1-5; 8 bases match TRBD1. Trimming removed 7 bases from V and 2 bases from J; junction bases left unmatched: 1. CDR1 is MNHEY and CDR2 is SVGAGI in the germline V gene. CDR3 size: 13 residues. CDR3 residues: CASKGQGNQPQHF. Here the CDR3 DNA reads TGTGCCAGCAAGGGACAGGGCAATCAGCCCCAGCATTTT.

The chain joins TRBV3-1 (or the pseudogene TRBV3-2) to TRBJ2-3; TRBD2 is a possible D gene (5 bases). Germline V gene data show CDR1 as LGHDT and CDR2 as YNNKEL (reference sequence). The CDR3 is made up of 12 amino acids. V was trimmed by 4 bases and J by 5 bases, leaving 7 bases between them. The CDR3 DNA is TGTGCCAGCAGCCGACGGGGAGATACGCAGTATTTT. As protein: CASSRRGDTQYF.

J is TRBJ1-2 and V is TRBV6-4, with a weak D call TRBD1 (5 bases). Germline CDR1 MRHNA, CDR2 SNTAGT. The V and J ends lost 3 bases and 6 bases respectively, with 14 bases between them. This CDR3 spans 14 amino acids. CDR3 loop: CASSEKGWADGYTF. CDR3 nucleotide sequence: TGTGCCAGCAGTGAGAAGGGGTGGGCCGATGGCTACACCTTC.

This chain links TRBV3-1 (or the pseudogene TRBV3-2) with TRBJ1-2; TRBD1 is a possible D gene (5 bases). V lost 4 bases and J lost 8, with 11 bases in between. CDR1 is LGHDT, CDR2 YNNKEL, per germline (reference sequence). CDR3 length: 12 residues. The DNA for the CDR3 is TGTGCCAGCAGCCTCCCAGGGTGGGGCTACACCTTC. This sequence encodes CASSLPGWGYTF.

The chain has TRBV15 and TRBJ1-2; D is unresolved. Trimming left V 0 bases short and J 4 bases short, with 9 bases between. The CDR3 contains 14 residues. The V gene's germline CDR1 is LNHNV and CDR2 YYDKDF (reference sequence). The CDR3 sequence: CATSREQNLYGYTF. In DNA form, the CDR3 reads TGTGCCACCAGCAGAGAGCAGAACCTCTATGGCTACACCTTC.

The chain uses TRBV6-5 and TRBJ2-5; D call uncertain. This CDR3 region has 14 residues. Between the trimmed V and J ends, which lost 0 bases and 0 bases, there was a span of 5 bases. CDR1 and CDR2 from the germline V gene are MNHEY and SVGAGI. CDR3 sequence (DNA): TGTGCCAGCAGTTACTCCCCCTACCAAGAGACCCAGTACTTC. Residues: CASSYSPYQETQYF.